This T cell receptor (beta chain) was sequenced for a study of blood T cells in healthy people across ages. Overall study findings and caveats: Per-million-T-cell TCR beta diversity fell roughly linearly with age. Any changes in expanded clonotypes were possibly confounded, as donor CMV status remained unknown.

Remarks on this clonotype: Its specificity is unknown.

Germline V CDR1 and CDR2: SGHKS, YYEKEE (reference sequence). The CDR3 is 17 amino acids. V lost 4 bases to trimming and J lost 3 bases, with 20 bases between them. A second PCR of 7 to 11 cycles used a sample-barcoded 5' primer and a J-beta primer mix. In TCRdb, the 5' RACE reads were re-called with MiXCR into one record per CDR3 protein. The profile covers about 640,000 distinct CDR3 sequences, with under 65% appearing a single time and 30% to 45% taken by the ten largest. The V gene is TRBV5-5, the J gene TRBJ1-5, with D unresolved. Sequenced material: blood. This receptor was taken from a man aged 55 to 70 in good health. As DNA, the CDR3 is TGTGCCAGCAGCCCGAGACCAGACACCCTTGACAATCAGCCCCAGCATTTT. As protein: CASSPRPDTLDNQPQHF.